This T cell receptor (beta chain) was observed in a study of PD-L1 blockade in urothelial cancer. Study-wide background: At 3 weeks after treatment start (second dose) and again at 6 weeks, blood was analyzed.

Using immunoSEQ multiplex PCR, the repertoire was profiled, and TCRdb retains in-frame clones only, with some absent. The sample lists 100,000 to 150,000 clones, 84% occurring once. Indicated time point: pretreatment peripheral blood. Material: PBMCs, obtained around atezolizumab (anti-PD-L1) treatment. This receptor was identified in a man aged 50 to 59 with urothelial cancer.

The CDR3 here is CASSPIQETQYF. In nucleotides, the CDR3 is TGTGCCAGCTCACCCATTCAAGAGACCCAGTACTTC. This chain uses TRBV18 with TRBJ2-5; D is ambiguous. Trimming took off 3 bases at V and 2 bases at J, with 4 bases between the two ends. The CDR3 runs 12 residues. Per germline, CDR1 KGHSH and CDR2 LQKENI.